This T cell receptor beta chain was observed in a study of shared clonotypes between healthy human individuals. Looking at the study overall: Three plates were used per donor for CD4 naive, three for CD4 memory, two for CD8 naive and one for CD8 memory. Study results and caveats: The naive CD4 repertoires of a handful of donors were compared, and around 5.1% of clonotypes were shared. Blood was the only sampled material, and tissue repertoires likely differ.

To note about this clone: Its cognate antigen is unknown.

Clones were sequenced by immunoSEQ multiplex PCR, and TCRdb holds only the in-frame ones, with some missing. The table has roughly 1.4 million clones, roughly 98.5% seen once. After removal of 8 bases from V and 5 bases from J, the junction contained 11 bases not matched to a gene. This CDR3 has 14 residues. Germline assignment: CDR1 SEHNR and CDR2 FQNEAQ (reference sequence). The chain recombines TRBV7-9 with TRBJ2-5; TRBD2 matches at 7 bases. The material sequenced was naive CD4+ T cells sorted from blood. Documented subset: CD45RA+ positively selected. This sequence originates from a man aged 25-45 years in good health. The CDR3 bases are TGTGCCAGCCTAAGGGACGCGGGAGTGGAGACCCAGTACTTC. Its protein is CASLRDAGVETQYF.